Listed below are T cell receptor beta chains from one sample, sequenced in a study of blood T cell repertoires in COVID-19. Clones were sequenced by immunoSEQ multiplex PCR, and TCRdb holds only the in-frame ones, with some missing. Among 200,000 to 300,000 clones listed, almost 85% were seen once. Sequenced sample: peripheral blood. The receptors come from a man aged 45-60 years with acute or convalescent COVID-19. Both conserved end residues are part of each CDR3. Each record gives: J gene, V gene, clone size, D gene, CDR3 DNA, CDR3 protein. A D gene is named only where the DNA matches it firmly. Where a row states a size, it is once, few, many or the class of an expanded clone; other rows omit it.

j_call: TRBJ1-5; v_call: TRBV3-1/TRBV3-2; clone_size: -; d_call: -; cdr3_nt: TGTGCCAGCAGCCAAGGGCCGTCTAGCAATCAGCCCCAGCATTTT; cdr3_aa: CASSQGPSSNQPQHF
j_call: TRBJ1-1; v_call: TRBV5-1; clone_size: -; d_call: -; cdr3_nt: TGCGCCAGCAGCTTGGCCGGTGCATTCAACACTGAAGCTTTCTTT; cdr3_aa: CASSLAGAFNTEAFF
j_call: TRBJ1-5; v_call: TRBV30; clone_size: -; d_call: -; cdr3_nt: TGTGCCTGGAGTTACAGTGAGAATCAGCCCCAGCATTTT; cdr3_aa: CAWSYSENQPQHF
j_call: TRBJ1-5; v_call: TRBV20-1; clone_size: -; d_call: -; cdr3_nt: TGCAGTGCTAGTCCCGGGGGAGGACAGCCCCAGCATTTT; cdr3_aa: CSASPGGGQPQHF
j_call: TRBJ1-4; v_call: TRBV3-1/TRBV3-2; clone_size: -; d_call: -; cdr3_nt: TGTGCCAGCAGCCAAGCGGGGATCAATGAAAAACTGTTTTTT; cdr3_aa: CASSQAGINEKLFF
j_call: TRBJ2-3; v_call: TRBV19; clone_size: -; d_call: TRBD2; cdr3_nt: TGTGCCAGTAGTATGGTATTAGCGGGGGGCGGTGATACGCAGTATTTT; cdr3_aa: CASSMVLAGGGDTQYF
j_call: TRBJ2-3; v_call: TRBV19; clone_size: -; d_call: -; cdr3_nt: TGTGCCAGTAGTGCCTTTTATACCCAGACACTCACAGATACGCAGTATTTT; cdr3_aa: CASSAFYTQTLTDTQYF
j_call: TRBJ1-2; v_call: TRBV6-5; clone_size: -; d_call: TRBD1; cdr3_nt: TGTGCCAGCAGGAATTGGGGACAGGAGAACTATGGCTACACCTTC; cdr3_aa: CASRNWGQENYGYTF
j_call: TRBJ1-5; v_call: TRBV21-1; clone_size: once; d_call: -; cdr3_nt: TGTGCCAGCAGCACAGGGCCATTCTATCCTCGGACAGGGGCGATTACGGGAAATCAGCCCCAGCATTTT; cdr3_aa: CASSTGPFYPRTGAITGNQPQHF
j_call: TRBJ1-2; v_call: TRBV5-1; clone_size: -; d_call: -; cdr3_nt: TGCGCCAGCAGCGGCGGGAATTCCTATGGCTACACCTTC; cdr3_aa: CASSGGNSYGYTF
j_call: TRBJ2-7; v_call: TRBV20-1; clone_size: -; d_call: TRBD1; cdr3_nt: TGCAGTGCTCGACAGGGCTACGAGCAGTACTTC; cdr3_aa: CSARQGYEQYF
j_call: TRBJ1-5; v_call: TRBV4-1; clone_size: -; d_call: -; cdr3_nt: TGCGCCAGCAGCCAACAAGGAGAGAGGGGCAATCAGCCCCAGCATTTT; cdr3_aa: CASSQQGERGNQPQHF
j_call: TRBJ1-2; v_call: TRBV4-1; clone_size: -; d_call: TRBD1; cdr3_nt: TGCGCCAGCAGCCAAGGGACAGGGGGTCTCAACTATGGCTACACCTTC; cdr3_aa: CASSQGTGGLNYGYTF
j_call: TRBJ2-4; v_call: TRBV7-3; clone_size: -; d_call: TRBD1; cdr3_nt: TGTGCCAGCAGCTTCTCCCGGGACAGGGAGGATAAGTACCTAGCCAAAAACATTCAGTACTTC; cdr3_aa: CASSFSRDREDKYLAKNIQYF
j_call: TRBJ1-5; v_call: TRBV7-8; clone_size: -; d_call: TRBD1; cdr3_nt: TGTGCCAGCAGCTTAAGGGGGCATAGGGGCAATCAGCCCCAGCATTTT; cdr3_aa: CASSLRGHRGNQPQHF
j_call: TRBJ1-3; v_call: TRBV30; clone_size: -; d_call: TRBD1; cdr3_nt: TGTGCCTGGGCCCCGGGACAGGTCCGCTCTGGAAACACCATATATTTT; cdr3_aa: CAWAPGQVRSGNTIYF
j_call: TRBJ1-2; v_call: TRBV10-3; clone_size: -; d_call: TRBD1; cdr3_nt: TGTGCCATCAGTGAGTCGTCCGGACAGGGGGGCTACACCTTC; cdr3_aa: CAISESSGQGGYTF
j_call: TRBJ2-2; v_call: TRBV18; clone_size: -; d_call: TRBD1; cdr3_nt: TGTGCCAGCTCACTAAGGACAGGGAACACCGGGGAGCTGTTTTTT; cdr3_aa: CASSLRTGNTGELFF
j_call: TRBJ2-2; v_call: TRBV9; clone_size: -; d_call: TRBD2; cdr3_nt: TGTGCCAGCAGCCTCCGGACTAGCAGAACCGGGGAGCTGTTTTTT; cdr3_aa: CASSLRTSRTGELFF
j_call: TRBJ1-2; v_call: TRBV6-6; clone_size: -; d_call: -; cdr3_nt: TGTGCCAGCAGTTTCCCGGAGAGACACTATGGCTACACCTTC; cdr3_aa: CASSFPERHYGYTF
j_call: TRBJ2-5; v_call: TRBV27; clone_size: -; d_call: TRBD1; cdr3_nt: TGTGCCAGCAGTATTTACAGGGGAACCCGTCAAGAGACCCAGTACTTC; cdr3_aa: CASSIYRGTRQETQYF
j_call: TRBJ1-5; v_call: TRBV2; clone_size: -; d_call: -; cdr3_nt: TGTGCCAGCAGTGCCGACCTCGGGCAGGGGAATCAGCCCCAGCATTTT; cdr3_aa: CASSADLGQGNQPQHF
j_call: TRBJ1-6; v_call: TRBV6-1; clone_size: -; d_call: -; cdr3_nt: TGTGCCAGCAGTGAGATGCAGACAGGCGACTCCTATAATTCACCCCTCCACTTT; cdr3_aa: CASSEMQTGDSYNSPLHF
j_call: TRBJ1-1; v_call: TRBV27; clone_size: -; d_call: TRBD1; cdr3_nt: TGTGCCAGCAGTCCACGGACAGGCATGAACACTGAAGCTTTCTTT; cdr3_aa: CASSPRTGMNTEAFF
j_call: TRBJ2-1; v_call: TRBV13; clone_size: -; d_call: TRBD1; cdr3_nt: TGTGCCAGCAGCCGACAGGGGGCTTACAATGAGCAGTTCTTC; cdr3_aa: CASSRQGAYNEQFF
j_call: TRBJ2-7; v_call: TRBV15; clone_size: -; d_call: TRBD2; cdr3_nt: TGTGCCACCAGCAGAACCGGGACTAGCTACCACGAGCAGTACTTC; cdr3_aa: CATSRTGTSYHEQYF
j_call: TRBJ1-3; v_call: TRBV7-9; clone_size: few; d_call: TRBD1; cdr3_nt: TGTGCCAGCAGCCCCCTGGGACAGGGGGCGGACACCATATATTTT; cdr3_aa: CASSPLGQGADTIYF
j_call: TRBJ2-7; v_call: TRBV11-2; clone_size: -; d_call: -; cdr3_nt: TGTGCCAGCAGCTTAGATTTCGGGGACGAGCAGTACTTC; cdr3_aa: CASSLDFGDEQYF
j_call: TRBJ2-3; v_call: TRBV6-4; clone_size: -; d_call: -; cdr3_nt: TGTGCCAGCAGTGACTCATCGCGGGTCAGGATCACAGATACGCAGTATTTT; cdr3_aa: CASSDSSRVRITDTQYF
j_call: TRBJ1-6; v_call: TRBV2; clone_size: -; d_call: -; cdr3_nt: TGTGCCAGCAGTGAAGCGGGGAGCTATAATTCACCCCTCCACTTT; cdr3_aa: CASSEAGSYNSPLHF
j_call: TRBJ2-7; v_call: TRBV6-5; clone_size: once; d_call: -; cdr3_nt: TGTGCCAGCAACCAGGAACAGGGTTCCTACGAGCAGTACTTC; cdr3_aa: CASNQEQGSYEQYF
j_call: TRBJ1-3; v_call: TRBV6-5; clone_size: -; d_call: -; cdr3_nt: TGTGCCAGCAGTTACCGCCAGATATCTGGAAACACCATATATTTT; cdr3_aa: CASSYRQISGNTIYF
j_call: TRBJ2-7; v_call: TRBV7-3; clone_size: -; d_call: -; cdr3_nt: TGTGCCAGCAGCTTGGCAACCGAGCAGTACTTC; cdr3_aa: CASSLATEQYF
j_call: TRBJ1-6; v_call: TRBV28; clone_size: -; d_call: -; cdr3_nt: TGTGCCAGCAGTCTCCTGACTGGTCGGAATTCACCCCTCCACTTT; cdr3_aa: CASSLLTGRNSPLHF
j_call: TRBJ2-2; v_call: TRBV5-4; clone_size: -; d_call: TRBD2; cdr3_nt: TGTGCCAGCAGAGCGGGGGGCCTAACGAACACCGGGGAGCTGTTTTTT; cdr3_aa: CASRAGGLTNTGELFF
j_call: TRBJ1-4; v_call: TRBV4-1; clone_size: -; d_call: TRBD1; cdr3_nt: TGCGCCAGCAGCCATGCCAAAGGGGGACAGGGAGGGAAAAAACTGTTTTTT; cdr3_aa: CASSHAKGGQGGKKLFF
j_call: TRBJ2-2; v_call: TRBV5-5; clone_size: -; d_call: -; cdr3_nt: TGTGCCAGCAGCTTGGCCCCCCTGAACACCGGGGAGCTGTTTTTT; cdr3_aa: CASSLAPLNTGELFF
j_call: TRBJ1-5; v_call: TRBV29-1; clone_size: -; d_call: -; cdr3_nt: TGCAGCGTTTCCGGGACACCCAATCAGCCCCAGCATTTT; cdr3_aa: CSVSGTPNQPQHF
j_call: TRBJ1-1; v_call: TRBV4-1; clone_size: -; d_call: -; cdr3_nt: TGCGCCAGCAGCCAATTACCGACAGTGAACACTGAAGCTTTCTTT; cdr3_aa: CASSQLPTVNTEAFF
j_call: TRBJ2-2; v_call: TRBV28; clone_size: -; d_call: -; cdr3_nt: TGTGCCAGCAGTTTCGGGATTACGGGCGGGGAGCTGTTTTTT; cdr3_aa: CASSFGITGGELFF
j_call: TRBJ1-6; v_call: TRBV11-3; clone_size: -; d_call: TRBD1; cdr3_nt: TGTGCCAGCAGCATGACAGGGCTGCCCGAAGTACCCCTCCACTTT; cdr3_aa: CASSMTGLPEVPLHF
j_call: TRBJ2-1; v_call: TRBV9; clone_size: few; d_call: TRBD2; cdr3_nt: TGTGCCAGCAGCGTAAGTTGGAGCGGGAAACTCAATGAGCAGTTCTTC; cdr3_aa: CASSVSWSGKLNEQFF
j_call: TRBJ2-3; v_call: TRBV5-1; clone_size: few; d_call: TRBD2; cdr3_nt: TGCGCCAGCAGCTCGGGCGCGAGCGGGGGGGCAGATACGCAGTATTTT; cdr3_aa: CASSSGASGGADTQYF
j_call: TRBJ2-1; v_call: TRBV15; clone_size: -; d_call: TRBD1; cdr3_nt: TGTGCCACCAGCAGGGGACAGTTCAATGAGCAGTTCTTC; cdr3_aa: CATSRGQFNEQFF
j_call: TRBJ1-2; v_call: TRBV20-1; clone_size: -; d_call: TRBD1; cdr3_nt: TGCAGTGCTACAGGGGGCAGTGGCTACACCTTC; cdr3_aa: CSATGGSGYTF